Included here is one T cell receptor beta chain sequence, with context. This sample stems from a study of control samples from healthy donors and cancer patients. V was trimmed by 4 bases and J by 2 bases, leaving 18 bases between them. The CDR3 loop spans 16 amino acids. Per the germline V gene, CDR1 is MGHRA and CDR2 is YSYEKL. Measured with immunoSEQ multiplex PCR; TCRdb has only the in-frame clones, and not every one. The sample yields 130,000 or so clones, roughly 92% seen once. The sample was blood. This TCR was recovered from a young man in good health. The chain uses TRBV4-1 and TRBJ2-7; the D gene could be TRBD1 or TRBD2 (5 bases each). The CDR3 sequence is CASSRDPGLTTYEQYF. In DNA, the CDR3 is TGCGCCAGCAGCCGGGACCCAGGTCTGACAACCTACGAGCAGTACTTC.